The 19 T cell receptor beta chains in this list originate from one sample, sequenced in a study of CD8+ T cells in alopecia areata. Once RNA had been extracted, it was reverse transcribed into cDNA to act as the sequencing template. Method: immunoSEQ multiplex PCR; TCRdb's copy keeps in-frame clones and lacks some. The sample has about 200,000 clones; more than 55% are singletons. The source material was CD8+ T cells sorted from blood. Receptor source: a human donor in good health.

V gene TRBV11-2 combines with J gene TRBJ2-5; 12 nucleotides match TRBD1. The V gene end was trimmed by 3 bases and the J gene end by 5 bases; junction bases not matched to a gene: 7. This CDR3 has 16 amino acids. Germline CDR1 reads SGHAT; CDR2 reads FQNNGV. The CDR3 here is CASSFLGQGARETQYF. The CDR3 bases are TGTGCCAGCAGCTTTCTGGGACAGGGGGCTCGGGAGACCCAGTACTTC.

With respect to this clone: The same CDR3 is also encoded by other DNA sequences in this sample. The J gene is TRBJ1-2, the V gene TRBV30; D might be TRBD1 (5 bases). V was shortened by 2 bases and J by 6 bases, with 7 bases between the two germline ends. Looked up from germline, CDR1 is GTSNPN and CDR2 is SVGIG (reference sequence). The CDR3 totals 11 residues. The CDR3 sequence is CAWSQGDGYTF. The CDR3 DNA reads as TGTGCCTGGAGTCAGGGAGATGGCTACACCTTC. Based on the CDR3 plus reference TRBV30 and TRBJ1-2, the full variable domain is SQTIHQWPATLVQPVGSPLSLECTVEGTSNPNLYWYRQAAGRGLQLLFYSVGIGQISSEVPQNLSASRPQDRQFILSSKKLLLSDSGFYLCAWSQGDGYTFGSGTRLTVV.

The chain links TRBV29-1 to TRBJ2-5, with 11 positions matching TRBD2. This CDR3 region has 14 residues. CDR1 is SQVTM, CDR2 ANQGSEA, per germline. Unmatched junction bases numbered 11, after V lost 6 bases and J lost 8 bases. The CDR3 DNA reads TGCAGCGTCCCATCTCGAACTAGCGGGGGAACCCAGTACTTC. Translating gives CSVPSRTSGGTQYF.

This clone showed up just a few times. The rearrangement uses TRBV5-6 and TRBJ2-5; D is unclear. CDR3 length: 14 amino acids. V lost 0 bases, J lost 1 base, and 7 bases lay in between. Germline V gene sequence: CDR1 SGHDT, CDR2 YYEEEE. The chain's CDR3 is CASSLDGSQETQYF. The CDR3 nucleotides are TGTGCCAGCAGCTTGGACGGCAGCCAAGAGACCCAGTACTTC.

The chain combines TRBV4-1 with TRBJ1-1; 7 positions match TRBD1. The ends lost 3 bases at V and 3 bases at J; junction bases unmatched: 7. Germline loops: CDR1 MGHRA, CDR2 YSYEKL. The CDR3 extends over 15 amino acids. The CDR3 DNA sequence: TGCGCCAGCAGCCACCCAGGGGGGGCTTACACTGAAGCTTTCTTT. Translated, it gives CASSHPGGAYTEAFF.

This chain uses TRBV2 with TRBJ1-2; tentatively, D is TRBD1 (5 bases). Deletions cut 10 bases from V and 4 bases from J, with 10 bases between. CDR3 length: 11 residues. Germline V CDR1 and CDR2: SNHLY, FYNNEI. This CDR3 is CAIPGPYGYTF. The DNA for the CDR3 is TGTGCCATCCCGGGACCCTATGGCTACACCTTC. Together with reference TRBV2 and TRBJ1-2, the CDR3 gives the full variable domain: EPEVTQTPSHQVTQMGQEVILRCVPISNHLYFYWYRQILGQKVEFLVSFYNNEISEKSEIFDDQFSVERPDGSNFTLKIRSTKLEDSAMYFCAIPGPYGYTFGSGTRLTVV.

The CDR3 coding sequence is TGTGCCAGCAGCCAAGAAGGATGGAGGGAGACCCAGTACTTC. Its translation: CASSQEGWRETQYF. V gene TRBV4-2 combines with J gene TRBJ2-5; the D gene is possibly TRBD2 (5 bases). CDR3 size: 14 residues. Germline assignment: CDR1 LGHNA and CDR2 YNFKEQ. The V gene lost 0 bases and the J gene lost 5 bases, with 10 bases spanning the gap.

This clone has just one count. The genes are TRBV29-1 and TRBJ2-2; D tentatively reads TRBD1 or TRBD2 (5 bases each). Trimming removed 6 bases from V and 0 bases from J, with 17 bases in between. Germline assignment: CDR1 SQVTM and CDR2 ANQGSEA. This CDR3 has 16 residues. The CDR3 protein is CSVVDGAPPNTGELFF. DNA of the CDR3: TGCAGCGTCGTAGACGGGGCCCCTCCGAACACCGGGGAGCTGTTTTTT.

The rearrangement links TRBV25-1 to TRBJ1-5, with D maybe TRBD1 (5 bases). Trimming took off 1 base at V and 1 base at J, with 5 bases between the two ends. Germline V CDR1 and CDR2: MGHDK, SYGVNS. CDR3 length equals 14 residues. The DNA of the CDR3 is TGTGCCAGCAGTGAATGGGACAGCAATCAGCCCCAGCATTTT. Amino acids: CASSEWDSNQPQHF.

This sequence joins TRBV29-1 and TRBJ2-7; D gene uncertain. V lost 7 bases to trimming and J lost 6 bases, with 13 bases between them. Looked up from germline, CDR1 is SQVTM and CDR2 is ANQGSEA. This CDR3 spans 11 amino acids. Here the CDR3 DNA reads TGCAGCGGGGGAAAGGGTTCCGAGCAGTACTTC. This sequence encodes CSGGKGSEQYF.

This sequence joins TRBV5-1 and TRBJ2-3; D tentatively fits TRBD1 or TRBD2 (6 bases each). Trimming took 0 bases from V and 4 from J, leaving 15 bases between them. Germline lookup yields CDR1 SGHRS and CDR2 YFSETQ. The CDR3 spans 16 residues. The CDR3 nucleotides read TGCGCCAGCAGCTTGGGGACTACCGGGGGCCCAGATACGCAGTATTTT. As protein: CASSLGTTGGPDTQYF.

CDR3 nucleotide sequence: TGTGCCAGCGTCGAGGGTTTAATGAACACTGAAGCTTTCTTT. This gives the protein CASVEGLMNTEAFF. The gene calls are TRBV2 and TRBJ1-1; D is unresolved. Germline assignment: CDR1 SNHLY and CDR2 FYNNEI. The CDR3 is 14 amino acids. V dropped 8 bases and J dropped 0 bases, with 13 bases sitting between them.

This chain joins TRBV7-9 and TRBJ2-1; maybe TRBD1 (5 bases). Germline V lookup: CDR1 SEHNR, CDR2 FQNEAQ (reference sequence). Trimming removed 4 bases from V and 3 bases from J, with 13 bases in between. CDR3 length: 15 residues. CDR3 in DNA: TGTGCCAGCAGCTCGGGTACAGGCGTCTACAATGAGCAGTTCTTC. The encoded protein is CASSSGTGVYNEQFF.

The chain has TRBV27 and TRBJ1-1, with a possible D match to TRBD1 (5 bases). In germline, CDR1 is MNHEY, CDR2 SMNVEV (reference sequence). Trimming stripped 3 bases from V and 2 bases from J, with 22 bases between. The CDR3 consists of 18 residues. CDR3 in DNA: TGTGCCAGCAGTTTTACCACCCGGGACGGCCGATTTAACACTGAAGCTTTCTTT. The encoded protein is CASSFTTRDGRFNTEAFF.

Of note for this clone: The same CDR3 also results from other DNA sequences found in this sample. CDR3 sequence: CASSLAGYNEQFF. The CDR3 DNA reads TGTGCCAGCAGTTTAGCGGGTTACAATGAGCAGTTCTTC. This rearrangement joins TRBV27 to TRBJ2-1; TRBD2 is a possible D gene (5 bases). CDR1 is MNHEY and CDR2 is SMNVEV in the germline V gene (reference sequence). V was clipped by 2 bases and J by 4 bases, with 6 bases between them. The length of the CDR3 is 13 residues.

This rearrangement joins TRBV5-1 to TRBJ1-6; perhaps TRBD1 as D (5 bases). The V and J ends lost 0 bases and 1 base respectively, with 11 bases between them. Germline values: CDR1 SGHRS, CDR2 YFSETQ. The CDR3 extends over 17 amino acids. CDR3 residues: CASSLVDRGSYNSPLHF. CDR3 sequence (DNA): TGCGCCAGCAGCTTGGTGGACCGGGGGTCCTATAATTCACCCCTCCACTTT. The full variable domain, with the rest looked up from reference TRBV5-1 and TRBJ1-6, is KAGVTQTPRYLIKTRGQQVTLSCSPISGHRSVSWYQQTPGQGLQFLFEYFSETQRNKGNFPGRFSGRQFSNSRSEMNVSTLELGDSALYLCASSLVDRGSYNSPLHFGNGTRLTVT.

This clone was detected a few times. The CDR3 coding sequence is TGTGCCAGCGAGCCTTCATCCGACTACGAGCAGTACTTC. Translated, it gives CASEPSSDYEQYF. V gene TRBV28 combines with J gene TRBJ2-7; D gene uncertain. The germline gives CDR1 MDHEN, CDR2 SYDVKM. V was cut by 8 bases and J by 3 bases, with 14 bases left in between. The CDR3 is 13 amino acids.

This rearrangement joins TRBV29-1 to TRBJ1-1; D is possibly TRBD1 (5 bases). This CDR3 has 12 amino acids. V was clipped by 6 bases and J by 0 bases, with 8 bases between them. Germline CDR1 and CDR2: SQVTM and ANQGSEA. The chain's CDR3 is CSVGLLNTEAFF. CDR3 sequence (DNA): TGCAGCGTGGGACTTCTGAACACTGAAGCTTTCTTT. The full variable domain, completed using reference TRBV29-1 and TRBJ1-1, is SAVISQKPSRDICQRGTSLTIQCQVDSQVTMMFWYRQQPGQSLTLIATANQGSEATYESGFVIDKFPISRPNLTFSTLTVSNMSPEDSSIYLCSVGLLNTEAFFGQGTRLTVV.

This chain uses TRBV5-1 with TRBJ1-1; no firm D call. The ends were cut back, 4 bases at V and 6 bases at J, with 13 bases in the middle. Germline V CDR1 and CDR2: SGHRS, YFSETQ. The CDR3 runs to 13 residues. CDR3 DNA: TGCGCCAGCAGCGTCACGGGGTTGGCTGAAGCTTTCTTT. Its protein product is CASSVTGLAEAFF.